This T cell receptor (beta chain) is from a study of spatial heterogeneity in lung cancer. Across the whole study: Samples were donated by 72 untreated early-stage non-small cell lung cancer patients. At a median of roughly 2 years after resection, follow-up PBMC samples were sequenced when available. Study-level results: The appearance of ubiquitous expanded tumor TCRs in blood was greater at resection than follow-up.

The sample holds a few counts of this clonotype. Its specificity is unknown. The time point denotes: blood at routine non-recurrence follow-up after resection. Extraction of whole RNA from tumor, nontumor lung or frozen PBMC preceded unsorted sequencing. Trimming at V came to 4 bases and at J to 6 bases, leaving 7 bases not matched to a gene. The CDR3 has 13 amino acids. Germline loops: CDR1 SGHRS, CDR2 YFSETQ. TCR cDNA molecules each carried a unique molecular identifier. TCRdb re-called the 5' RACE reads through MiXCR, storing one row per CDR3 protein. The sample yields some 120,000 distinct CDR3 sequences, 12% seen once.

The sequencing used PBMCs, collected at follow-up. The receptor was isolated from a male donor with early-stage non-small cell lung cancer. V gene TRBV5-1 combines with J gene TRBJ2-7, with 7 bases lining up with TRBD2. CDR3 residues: CASSGGLNAEQYF. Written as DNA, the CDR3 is TGCGCCAGCAGCGGGGGACTAAACGCCGAGCAGTACTTC.